This TCR beta chain was observed in a study of cytomegalovirus exposure and HLA in healthy donors. Overall study findings and caveats: Per a prior analysis, the majority of TCR beta V segments were productive roughly 87% or roughly 30% of the time. The majority of CMV-associated TCR beta chains were reported as apparently HLA-restricted in a later analysis. In presence/absence analyses, roughly uniform sequencing depth across donors was assumed. One later analysis reportedly identified an Asian-associated ancestry cluster that showed fewer N-insertions than the roughly 600-donor mean.

Comment on this clone: The target antigen is unknown.

This PCR relied on a set of 60 Vbeta primers and 13 Jbeta primers. TCRdb's table, derived via immunoSEQ multiplex PCR, lists solely in-frame clones and lacks some. The sample shows roughly 95,000 clones, roughly 80% of them seen only once. V was clipped by 3 bases and J by 8 bases, with 9 bases between them. The CDR3 is made up of 12 amino acids. Sequenced: PBMCs. The genes are TRBV23-1 and TRBJ2-3; D remains unclear. TRBV23-1 is known as an ORF, though its function is uncertain. The receptor was isolated from a man younger than 40 in good health and CMV-seropositive. CDR3 in DNA: TGCGCCAGCAGTCAGTCCCGCGGTACGCAGTATTTT. Translating gives CASSQSRGTQYF.